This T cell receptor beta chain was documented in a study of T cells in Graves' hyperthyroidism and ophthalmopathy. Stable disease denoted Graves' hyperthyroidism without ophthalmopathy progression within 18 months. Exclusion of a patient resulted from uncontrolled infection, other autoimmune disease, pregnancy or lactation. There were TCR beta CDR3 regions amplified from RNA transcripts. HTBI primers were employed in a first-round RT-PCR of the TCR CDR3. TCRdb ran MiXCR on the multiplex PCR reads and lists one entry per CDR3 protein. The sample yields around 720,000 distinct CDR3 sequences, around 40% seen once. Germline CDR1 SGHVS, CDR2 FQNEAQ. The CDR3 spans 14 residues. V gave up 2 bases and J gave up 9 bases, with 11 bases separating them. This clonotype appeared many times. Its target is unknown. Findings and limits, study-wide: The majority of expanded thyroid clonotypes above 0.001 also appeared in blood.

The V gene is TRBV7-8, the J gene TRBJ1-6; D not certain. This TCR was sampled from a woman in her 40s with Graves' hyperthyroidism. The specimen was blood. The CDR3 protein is CASSLTRSSSPLHF. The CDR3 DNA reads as TGTGCCAGCAGCTTAACCCGTTCGAGTTCACCCCTCCACTTT. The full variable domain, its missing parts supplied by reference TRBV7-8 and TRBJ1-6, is GAGVSQSPRYKVAKRGQDVALRCDPISGHVSLFWYQQALGQGPEFLTYFQNEAQLDKSGLPSDRFFAERPEGSVSTLKIQRTQQEDSAVYLCASSLTRSSSPLHFGNGTRLTVT.